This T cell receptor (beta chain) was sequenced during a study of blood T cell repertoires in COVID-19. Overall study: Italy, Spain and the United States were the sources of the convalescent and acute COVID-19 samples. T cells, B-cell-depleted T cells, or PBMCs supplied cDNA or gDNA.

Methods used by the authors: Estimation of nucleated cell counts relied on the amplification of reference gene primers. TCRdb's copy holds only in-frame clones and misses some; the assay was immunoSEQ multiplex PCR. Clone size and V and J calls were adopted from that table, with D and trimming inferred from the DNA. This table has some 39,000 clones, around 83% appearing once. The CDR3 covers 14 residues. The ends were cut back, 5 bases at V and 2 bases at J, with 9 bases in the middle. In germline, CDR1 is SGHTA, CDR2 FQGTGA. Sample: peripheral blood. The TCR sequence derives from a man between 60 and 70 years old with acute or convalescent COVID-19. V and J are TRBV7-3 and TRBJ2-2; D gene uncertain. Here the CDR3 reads CASSPNPNTGELFF. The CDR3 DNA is TGTGCCAGCAGCCCTAATCCCAACACCGGGGAGCTGTTTTTT.